The next 11 T cell receptor beta chains were all read from a single sample in a study of blood T cell repertoires in COVID-19. Clones were read by immunoSEQ multiplex PCR, and TCRdb kept only the in-frame ones, dropping some. The sample consists of 200,000 to 250,000 clones, over 80% of them appearing once. Material: PBMCs or T cells enriched from blood (not recorded which). These receptors were taken from a woman in her thirties who had been exposed to COVID-19.

The chain combines TRBV9 with TRBJ1-5, with D unresolved. The germline CDR1 and CDR2 sequences are SGDLS and YYNGEE. CDR3 length: 15 amino acids. Trimming took 2 bases from V and 6 from J, leaving 15 bases between them. The CDR3 bases are TGTGCCAGCAGCGTTGGGTTGGCGTCGGGTCAGCCCCAGCATTTT. Protein product: CASSVGLASGQPQHF.

The chain's CDR3 is CASSIATGSPPNYRNTEAFF. DNA of the CDR3: TGTGCCAGTAGTATCGCAACAGGGTCGCCCCCGAATTATAGGAACACTGAAGCTTTCTTT. The chain links TRBV19 to TRBJ1-1; TRBD1 is a possible D gene (6 bases). Looked up from germline, CDR1 is LNHDA and CDR2 is SQIVND (reference sequence). V lost 3 bases to trimming and J lost 1 base, with 27 bases between them. This CDR3 is built from 20 residues. The variable domain in full, completed from reference TRBV19 and TRBJ1-1, reads DGGITQSPKYLFRKEGQNVTLSCEQNLNHDAMYWYRQDPGQGLRLIYYSQIVNDFQKGDIAEGYSVSREKKESFPLTVTSAQKNPTAFYLCASSIATGSPPNYRNTEAFFGQGTRLTVV.

This clone was observed a few times. J is TRBJ2-7 and V is TRBV24-1; 9 bases align to TRBD1. The CDR3 has 14 amino acids. V lost 5 bases to trimming and J lost 3 bases; unmatched junction nucleotides: 4. CDR1 is KGHDR, CDR2 SFDVKD, per germline. CDR3 loop: CATSVRTGVYEQYF. In DNA form, the CDR3 reads TGTGCCACCAGTGTCCGGACAGGGGTCTACGAGCAGTACTTC.

The chain links TRBV10-3 to TRBJ2-1; 9 bases align to TRBD1. Germline values: CDR1 ENHRY, CDR2 SYGVKD. Germline trimming cut 4 bases from V and 3 bases from J; bases unmatched to any gene: 7. The CDR3 covers 16 residues. The CDR3 sequence is CAISGSRDRDYNEQFF. The CDR3, as DNA: TGTGCCATCAGTGGCTCCCGGGACAGGGACTACAATGAGCAGTTCTTC.

The V gene is TRBV6-5, the J gene TRBJ1-2; TRBD1 might be the D (5 bases). This CDR3 contains 14 residues. In germline, CDR1 is MNHEY, CDR2 SVGAGI. V shed 4 bases and J shed 7 bases, with 16 bases lying between them. The CDR3 region is CASSLPSGGTGYTF. For the CDR3, the DNA is TGTGCCAGCAGTTTGCCGAGCGGGGGAACTGGCTACACCTTC.

The chain combines TRBV2 with TRBJ2-7; D ambiguous. The CDR3 runs to 13 residues. Germline V CDR1 and CDR2: SNHLY, FYNNEI. V lost 3 bases to trimming and J lost 1 base, with 7 bases between them. CDR3 sequence: CASSDAWSYEQYF. CDR3 sequence (DNA): TGTGCCAGCAGTGATGCGTGGTCCTACGAGCAGTACTTC.

The chain employs TRBV27 and TRBJ2-1, with 13 bases matching TRBD2. This CDR3 is 13 amino acids long. Unmatched junction bases numbered 1, after V lost 8 bases and J lost 6 bases. Germline V gene lookup returns CDR1 MNHEY and CDR2 SMNVEV (reference sequence). This CDR3 is CASGTSGINEQFF. The CDR3 region has the DNA TGTGCCAGCGGGACTAGCGGGATCAATGAGCAGTTCTTC.

The rearrangement joins TRBV27 to TRBJ2-1; the match to TRBD1 covers 7 bases. V trimming: 8 bases; J trimming: 3 bases; junction bases outside the gene matches: 10. Germline V lookup: CDR1 MNHEY, CDR2 SMNVEV (reference sequence). This CDR3 comprises 15 residues. CDR3 sequence: CASVTGTDGYNEQFF. The CDR3 DNA is TGTGCCAGCGTCACCGGGACAGACGGCTACAATGAGCAGTTCTTC.

J is TRBJ2-7 and V is TRBV6-5; no clear D gene. V lost 0 bases and J lost 4, with 7 bases in between. This CDR3 comprises 13 residues. Per the germline V gene, CDR1 is MNHEY and CDR2 is SVGAGI. For the CDR3, the DNA is TGTGCCAGCAGTTACTCAGGCAGGTACGAGCAGTACTTC. This encodes CASSYSGRYEQYF.

This clone was found a few times. The chain joins TRBV28 to TRBJ1-2, with 9 bases fitting TRBD1. With 6 bases clipped from V and 5 bases from J, the junction kept 13 bases outside the gene matches. The CDR3 loop spans 16 amino acids. Germline CDR1 and CDR2: MDHEN and SYDVKM. The CDR3 spells CASSLPGTGSGYGYTF. CDR3 DNA sequence: TGTGCCAGCAGCTTACCCGGGACAGGGTCAGGGTATGGCTACACCTTC.

V gene TRBV28 combines with J gene TRBJ2-5; 7 bases agree with TRBD2. The trim removed 3 bases at V and 1 base at J, leaving 2 bases unmatched. CDR1 is MDHEN, CDR2 SYDVKM, per germline. The CDR3 consists of 14 residues. Here the CDR3 reads CASSFREGQETQYF. The DNA of the CDR3 is TGTGCCAGCAGTTTCAGGGAGGGCCAAGAGACCCAGTACTTC.